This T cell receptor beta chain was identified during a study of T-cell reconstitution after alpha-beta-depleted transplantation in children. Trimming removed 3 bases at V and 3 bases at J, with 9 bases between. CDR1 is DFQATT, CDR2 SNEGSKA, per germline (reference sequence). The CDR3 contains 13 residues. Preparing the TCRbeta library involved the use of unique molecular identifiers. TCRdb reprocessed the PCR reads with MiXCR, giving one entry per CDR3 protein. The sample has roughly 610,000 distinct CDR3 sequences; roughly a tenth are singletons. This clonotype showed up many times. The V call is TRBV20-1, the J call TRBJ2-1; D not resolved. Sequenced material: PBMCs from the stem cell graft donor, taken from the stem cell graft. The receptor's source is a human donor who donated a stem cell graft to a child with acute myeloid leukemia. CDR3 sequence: CSASAVGYNEQFF. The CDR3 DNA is TGCAGTGCTAGTGCCGTCGGCTACAATGAGCAGTTCTTC.